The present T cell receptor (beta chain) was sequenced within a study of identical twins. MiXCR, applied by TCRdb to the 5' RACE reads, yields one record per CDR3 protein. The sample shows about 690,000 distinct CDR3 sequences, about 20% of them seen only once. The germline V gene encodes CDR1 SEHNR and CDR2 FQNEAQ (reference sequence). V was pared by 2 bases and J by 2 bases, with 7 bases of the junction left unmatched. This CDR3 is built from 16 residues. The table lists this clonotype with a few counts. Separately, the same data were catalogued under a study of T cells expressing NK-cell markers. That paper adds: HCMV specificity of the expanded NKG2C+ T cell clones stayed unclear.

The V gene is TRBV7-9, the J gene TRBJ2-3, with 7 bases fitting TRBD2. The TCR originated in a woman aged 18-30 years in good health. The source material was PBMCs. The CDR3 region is CASSLLSSGITDTQYF. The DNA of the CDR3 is TGTGCCAGCAGCTTATTGTCTAGCGGAATCACAGATACGCAGTATTTT.